This passage covers 8 T cell receptor beta chains from one sample sequenced in a study of T cell repertoires in cytomegalovirus infection (dated by TCRdb to about 2019). The sequencer listed for this sample is Illumina HiSeq 1500. TCRdb ran its own pipeline on the public reads, namely fastp trimming at Q25 and MiXCR clone calling, and kept in-frame beta chains. Rows are unified per CDR3 protein, each entry keeping the most common DNA and genes. The sample includes 200,000 to 300,000 distinct CDR3 sequences, with around an eighth observed a single time. In total, the top ten clones hold 1.5% to 2% of the sample. Specimen: PBMCs. Source of these receptors: a human donor in good health (CMV status not recorded). Some clones in this sample may be carry-over from other donors' samples.

This clonotype has at least ten counts. The genes are TRBV7-9 and TRBJ1-4; 7 positions agree with TRBD1. The length of the CDR3 is 16 residues. With V trimmed by 5 bases and J by 2 bases, 8 bases remained unmatched. Germline CDR1 reads SEHNR; CDR2 reads FQNEAQ (reference sequence). The CDR3 sequence: CASSPGGGRTNEKLFF. CDR3 nucleotide sequence: TGTGCCAGCAGCCCAGGGGGGGGTCGCACTAATGAAAAACTGTTTTTT.

The chain recombines TRBV5-6 with TRBJ1-2; D remains ambiguous. Trimming stripped 0 bases from V and 0 bases from J, with 12 bases between. Germline CDR1 SGHDT, CDR2 YYEEEE. This CDR3 spans 16 amino acids. CDR3 DNA: TGTGCCAGCAGCTTGGACGCGGGGTTAACTAACTATGGCTACACCTTC. It is translated as CASSLDAGLTNYGYTF.

This clonotype appeared a few times. V is TRBV20-1 and J is TRBJ1-1; D is undetermined. This CDR3 region has 16 residues. Trimming cost V 3 bases and J 4 bases, with 21 bases left between them. Germline V gives CDR1 DFQATT, CDR2 SNEGSKA (reference sequence). The CDR3 DNA follows: TGCAGTGCTAGGGACGCCGGACCCTTTGCCAGCACTGAAGCTTTCTTT. Translating it yields CSARDAGPFASTEAFF.

The rearrangement joins TRBV28 to TRBJ1-1; D call uncertain. Germline CDR1 is MDHEN and CDR2 is SYDVKM. The CDR3 extends over 15 amino acids. Deletions cut 8 bases from V and 0 bases from J, with 16 bases between. CDR3 DNA: TGTGCCAGCCAACCCACCCTCGGGATGAACACTGAAGCTTTCTTT. Translation gives CASQPTLGMNTEAFF.

This clonotype was observed at least ten times. The rearrangement joins TRBV2 to TRBJ2-1; D gene ambiguous. The CDR3 extends over 12 amino acids. CDR1 SNHLY and CDR2 FYNNEI come from the germline V gene. V was pared by 3 bases and J by 10 bases, with 10 bases between. The CDR3 region has the DNA TGTGCCAGCAGTGATTGGGTGGACGAGCAGTTCTTC. This sequence encodes CASSDWVDEQFF. The variable domain in full, completed from reference TRBV2 and TRBJ2-1, reads EPEVTQTPSHQVTQMGQEVILRCVPISNHLYFYWYRQILGQKVEFLVSFYNNEISEKSEIFDDQFSVERPDGSNFTLKIRSTKLEDSAMYFCASSDWVDEQFFGPGTRLTVL.

This clonotype was picked up many times. The chain has TRBV7-2 and TRBJ2-7, with D tentatively TRBD2 (6 bases). The CDR3 is 16 amino acids. Germline CDR1 and CDR2: SGHTA and FQGNSA. V was trimmed by 4 bases and J by 0 bases, leaving 16 bases between them. The CDR3 DNA follows: TGTGCCAGCAGCTCGGAGGGACGTCGGGGCTCCTACGAGCAGTACTTC. Protein: CASSSEGRRGSYEQYF. Drawing the rest from reference TRBV7-2 and TRBJ2-7, the complete variable domain is GAGVSQSPSNKVTEKGKDVELRCDPISGHTALYWYRQSLGQGLEFLIYFQGNSAPDKSGLPSDRFSAERTGGSVSTLTIQRTQQEDSAVYLCASSSEGRRGSYEQYFGPGTRLTVT.

The chain employs TRBV28 and TRBJ1-5; D perhaps matches TRBD1 (6 bases). The CDR3 sequence is 16 residues long. V was trimmed by 2 bases and J by 1 base, leaving 12 bases between them. CDR1 MDHEN and CDR2 SYDVKM come from the germline V gene. This chain's CDR3 is CASSLPSGASNQPQHF. DNA of the CDR3: TGTGCCAGCAGTTTACCGTCGGGGGCGAGCAATCAGCCCCAGCATTTT. The complete variable domain, with remaining parts taken from reference TRBV28 and TRBJ1-5, reads DVKVTQSSRYLVKRTGEKVFLECVQDMDHENMFWYRQDPGLGLRLIYFSYDVKMKEKGDIPEGYSVSREKKERFSLILESASTNQTSMYLCASSLPSGASNQPQHFGDGTRLSIL.

This clonotype was seen ten or more times. In DNA form, the CDR3 reads TGCGCCAGCAGCCAAGATCTTTCAGCAGGCTACGAGCAGTACTTC. It translates to CASSQDLSAGYEQYF. V is TRBV4-3 and J is TRBJ2-7, with unresolved D. The CDR3 runs to 15 residues. The germline gives CDR1 LGHNA, CDR2 YSLEER. V was trimmed by 0 bases and J by 3 bases, leaving 12 bases between them.